Following are 14 T cell receptor beta chains from one sample sequenced in a study of T cell changes during pregnancy in multiple sclerosis. Only in-frame clones appear in the TCRdb table, and some are missing; sequencing was by immunoSEQ multiplex PCR. This table has 80,000 to 95,000 clones, 90% to 95% appearing once. Source: peripheral blood, taken in the second trimester of pregnancy. Receptors originate from a female donor with multiple sclerosis, enrolled in a pregnancy study.

The gene calls are TRBV6-5 and TRBJ2-2; D not certain. Germline assignment: CDR1 MNHEY and CDR2 SVGAGI. V lost 2 bases, J lost 5 bases, and 12 bases lay in between. The CDR3 loop spans 15 amino acids. CDR3 nucleotide sequence: TGTGCCAGCAGTTACGTGCCAATCGGGACCGGGGAGCTGTTTTTT. Its translation: CASSYVPIGTGELFF.

This clone was counted a few times. J is TRBJ2-3 and V is TRBV13, with D possibly being TRBD1 (5 bases). V lost 5 bases, J lost 3 bases, and 12 bases lay in between. The CDR3 covers 14 residues. Germline V lookup: CDR1 PRHDT, CDR2 FYEKMQ (reference sequence). CDR3 nucleotides: TGTGCCAGCAGCGCTAAGGGGAAGACAGATACGCAGTATTTT. As protein: CASSAKGKTDTQYF.

The V gene is TRBV28, the J gene TRBJ1-1; 8 positions agree with TRBD1. Germline CDR1 is MDHEN and CDR2 is SYDVKM. V lost 6 bases and J lost 6; bases outside the gene matches: 15. The CDR3 runs 16 residues. The CDR3 is CASSPTDRVLFSEAFF. The CDR3 DNA reads as TGTGCCAGCAGCCCTACGGACAGGGTGCTTTTTTCTGAAGCTTTCTTT.

The rearrangement joins TRBV18 to TRBJ2-3; D might be TRBD1 (6 bases). CDR1 and CDR2 from the germline V gene are KGHSH and LQKENI. The V gene lost 4 bases and the J gene lost 4 bases, with 12 bases spanning the gap. This CDR3 has 14 amino acids. CDR3 residues: CASSLYREADTQYF. DNA for the CDR3: TGTGCCAGCTCACTCTACAGGGAAGCAGATACGCAGTATTTT.

This chain links TRBV27 with TRBJ1-2; 10 positions match TRBD1. The germline CDR1 and CDR2 sequences are MNHEY and SMNVEV (reference sequence). With 6 bases clipped from V and 4 bases from J, the junction kept 5 bases outside the gene matches. The CDR3 consists of 14 residues. Here the CDR3 DNA reads TGTGCCAGCAGGGGGACAGGGGCCACCTATGGCTACACCTTC. Protein: CASRGTGATYGYTF.

The chain joins TRBV30 to TRBJ2-3; 7 bases agree with TRBD2. The CDR3 runs to 16 residues. The J segment lost 4 bases and the V segment lost 4 bases, leaving 14 bases of the junction unmatched. Per the germline V gene, CDR1 is GTSNPN and CDR2 is SVGIG (reference sequence). The CDR3 loop reads CAWTWDTGGGADTQYF. The DNA for the CDR3 is TGTGCCTGGACGTGGGATACGGGAGGAGGAGCAGATACGCAGTATTTT.

This chain uses TRBV27 with TRBJ2-1, with TRBD2 identical over 9 bases. The V gene end was trimmed by 4 bases and the J gene end by 4 bases; junction bases not matched to a gene: 11. The CDR3 totals 17 residues. Germline lookup yields CDR1 MNHEY and CDR2 SMNVEV (reference sequence). The CDR3 loop reads CASSSRLAADIYNEQFF. The CDR3 nucleotides read TGTGCCAGCAGTTCCCGACTAGCGGCTGATATATACAATGAGCAGTTCTTC.

The rearrangement joins TRBV5-5 to TRBJ2-1, with TRBD1 as a possible D gene (7 bases). The CDR3 sequence is 15 residues long. Trimming shortened V by 3 bases and J by 3 bases, and 13 bases separated the two germline ends. CDR1 is SGHKS, CDR2 YYEKEE, per germline (reference sequence). CDR3 DNA sequence: TGTGCCAGCAGCTCCGCGGGACAGAGCTACAATGAGCAGTTCTTC. It encodes CASSSAGQSYNEQFF.

This sequence joins TRBV13 and TRBJ2-2, with D perhaps matching TRBD1 (6 bases). From germline, CDR1 is PRHDT and CDR2 FYEKMQ (reference sequence). The CDR3 is 15 amino acids. V lost 5 bases, J lost 5 bases, and 15 bases lay in between. The CDR3 reads CASSLGPRGTGELFF. The DNA of the CDR3 is TGTGCCAGCAGCCTGGGGCCGAGGGGGACCGGGGAGCTGTTTTTT.

The chain uses TRBV6-5 and TRBJ1-3; TRBD1 agrees at 8 bases. This CDR3 comprises 15 residues. The germline gives CDR1 MNHEY, CDR2 SVGAGI. The J segment lost 4 bases and the V segment lost 2 bases, leaving 4 bases of the junction unmatched. Written as DNA, the CDR3 is TGTGCCAGCAGTTACAGCAGGGGGCCAGGAAACACCATATATTTT. This encodes CASSYSRGPGNTIYF.

The chain has TRBV30 and TRBJ1-1, with TRBD1 matching 8 bases. The V segment lost 7 bases and the J segment 1 base; nucleotides outside the gene matches: 5. This CDR3 contains 13 residues. Germline V gene sequence: CDR1 GTSNPN, CDR2 SVGIG (reference sequence). CDR3 loop: CAFTGTGNTEAFF. CDR3 nucleotide sequence: TGTGCCTTCACCGGGACAGGGAACACTGAAGCTTTCTTT. The full variable domain, completed using reference TRBV30 and TRBJ1-1, is SQTIHQWPATLVQPVGSPLSLECTVEGTSNPNLYWYRQAAGRGLQLLFYSVGIGQISSEVPQNLSASRPQDRQFILSSKKLLLSDSGFYLCAFTGTGNTEAFFGQGTRLTVV.

V is TRBV5-1 and J is TRBJ1-4, with TRBD1 identical over 7 bases. After removal of 0 bases from V and 5 bases from J, the junction contained 7 bases not matched to a gene. This CDR3 is built from 16 residues. Germline values: CDR1 SGHRS, CDR2 YFSETQ. This CDR3 is CASSLGGKGANEKLFF. The CDR3 DNA reads TGCGCCAGCAGCTTGGGGGGAAAGGGGGCGAATGAAAAACTGTTTTTT.

The rearrangement uses TRBV7-6 and TRBJ2-2; 7 positions match TRBD2. Germline loops: CDR1 SGHVS, CDR2 FNYEAQ. The ends lost 6 bases at V and 1 base at J; junction bases unmatched: 2. CDR3 length: 14 amino acids. The CDR3 protein is CASRAGMNTGELFF. The DNA of the CDR3 is TGTGCCAGCAGAGCGGGGATGAACACCGGGGAGCTGTTTTTT.

The CDR3 protein is CASSNIAGGPADTQYF. CDR3 bases: TGTGCCAGTAGTAACATAGCGGGAGGGCCCGCAGATACGCAGTATTTT. This chain connects TRBV19 to TRBJ2-3, with 11 bases matching TRBD2. The CDR3 loop spans 16 amino acids. Germline CDR1 and CDR2: LNHDA and SQIVND (reference sequence). After removal of 4 bases from V and 4 bases from J, the junction contained 7 bases not matched to a gene.